These 7 T cell receptor beta chains were all obtained from the same sample, sequenced in a study of shared clonotypes between healthy human individuals. Using immunoSEQ multiplex PCR, the repertoire was profiled, and TCRdb retains in-frame clones only, with some absent. The table lists approximately 940,000 clones, around 80% of them singletons. The sample was memory CD4+ T cells sorted from blood. Subset denoted: CD45RA-negative fraction. The origin of the receptors is a man younger than 35 in good health.

The chain couples TRBV7-9 to TRBJ1-2; tentative D call: TRBD1 (6 bases). V lost 4 bases, J lost 0 bases, and 15 bases lay in between. The CDR3 consists of 16 residues. The germline V gene has CDR1 SEHNR and CDR2 FQNEAQ (reference sequence). The CDR3 nucleotides read TGTGCCAGCAGCTCGAAATCCGGGACAACTAACTATGGCTACACCTTC. Protein product: CASSSKSGTTNYGYTF.

This chain uses TRBV7-2 with TRBJ2-3, with 8 bases fitting TRBD2. V was clipped by 5 bases and J by 1 base; unmatched bases: 5. Germline CDR1 reads SGHTA; CDR2 reads FQGNSA. This CDR3 comprises 15 residues. The CDR3 reads CASSPSGRGTDTQYF. Written as DNA, the CDR3 is TGTGCCAGCAGCCCGAGCGGGAGAGGCACAGATACGCAGTATTTT.

This clone was seen a single time. CDR3 sequence: CASSETSGVYNEQFF. DNA for the CDR3: TGCGCCAGCAGCGAGACTAGCGGGGTTTACAATGAGCAGTTCTTC. The chain links TRBV5-1 to TRBJ2-1, with 11 bases lining up with TRBD2. The trim removed 4 bases at V and 4 bases at J, leaving 4 bases unmatched. Germline lookup yields CDR1 SGHRS and CDR2 YFSETQ. The CDR3 has 15 residues. The full variable domain, rest sourced from reference TRBV5-1 and TRBJ2-1, is KAGVTQTPRYLIKTRGQQVTLSCSPISGHRSVSWYQQTPGQGLQFLFEYFSETQRNKGNFPGRFSGRQFSNSRSEMNVSTLELGDSALYLCASSETSGVYNEQFFGPGTRLTVL.

The rearrangement links TRBV6-4 to TRBJ2-3; 15 bases agree with TRBD2. Trimming took 7 bases from V and 1 from J; bases not matched to a gene: 15. Germline V gives CDR1 MRHNA, CDR2 SNTAGT. The length of the CDR3 is 20 residues. CDR3 DNA sequence: TGTGCCAGCAACTTCAGGACTAGCGGGAGGGGGACGTGGGGCACAGATACGCAGTATTTT. It specifies CASNFRTSGRGTWGTDTQYF.

Only one count was recorded for this clone. CDR3 in amino acids: CASSRPNTGELFF. The CDR3 bases are TGTGCCAGCAGCCGCCCAAACACCGGGGAGCTGTTTTTT. This chain uses TRBV7-2 with TRBJ2-2, with D unresolved. V was shortened by 5 bases and J by 2 bases, with 6 bases between the two germline ends. From germline, CDR1 is SGHTA and CDR2 FQGNSA. The CDR3 runs to 13 residues.

There are a few counts of this clone. The chain links TRBV15 to TRBJ2-6; tentative D call: TRBD2 (5 bases). Trimming took 3 bases from V and 2 from J, leaving 17 bases between them. The CDR3 is 18 residues long. The germline CDR1 and CDR2 sequences are LNHNV and YYDKDF (reference sequence). The CDR3 protein is CATSSRGFSTTGANVLTF. The CDR3 DNA reads as TGTGCCACCAGCAGCAGAGGGTTCTCCACGACTGGGGCCAACGTCCTGACTTTC.

The V call is TRBV11-2, the J call TRBJ2-3; D is ambiguous. This CDR3 comprises 15 residues. In germline, CDR1 is SGHAT, CDR2 FQNNGV. V was pared by 0 bases and J by 0 bases, with 7 bases between. CDR3 DNA: TGTGCCAGCAGCTTAGATTGGGGTAGCACAGATACGCAGTATTTT. Protein sequence: CASSLDWGSTDTQYF.